The next 21 T cell receptor beta chains were all read from a single sample in a study of blood T cells in healthy people across ages. The second PCR ran roughly 6 to 11 cycles with a sample-barcoded 5' primer and J-beta primers. Each CDR3 protein is one row after TCRdb ran MiXCR on the 5' RACE reads. The profile shows fewer than 900,000 distinct CDR3 sequences, around 49% of them singletons. Sequencing was done on a sample of blood. The receptors were gathered from a woman aged 55-75 years in good health.

This sequence joins TRBV4-1 and TRBJ1-1; D gene uncertain. Trimming removed 3 bases from V and 0 bases from J, with 8 bases in between. The CDR3 contains 14 residues. Per germline, CDR1 MGHRA and CDR2 YSYEKL. The DNA for the CDR3 is TGCGCCAGCAGCCACGGCTTAATGAACACTGAAGCTTTCTTT. This translates into CASSHGLMNTEAFF.

The chain carries TRBV6-1 and TRBJ2-7, with TRBD2 as a possible D gene (5 bases). The length of the CDR3 is 15 residues. V was cut by 5 bases and J by 4 bases, with 18 bases left in between. Germline CDR1 and CDR2: MNHNS and SASEGT. CDR3 DNA: TGTGCCAGCAGTCTCCGGAGGACTGTCAATTACGAGCAGTACTTC. It is translated as CASSLRRTVNYEQYF.

This rearrangement joins TRBV5-1 to TRBJ2-2; 8 bases fit TRBD1. Germline loops: CDR1 SGHRS, CDR2 YFSETQ. Trimming removed 4 bases from V and 6 bases from J; junction bases left unmatched: 2. The CDR3 runs 13 residues. The CDR3 DNA reads TGCGCCAGCAGCAGACAGGGGTCCGGGGAGCTGTTTTTT. Translation: CASSRQGSGELFF.

The chain carries TRBV7-2 and TRBJ2-7; D unclear. CDR1 is SGHTA and CDR2 is FQGNSA in the germline V gene. Between the trimmed V and J ends, which lost 5 bases and 6 bases, there was a span of 11 bases. The CDR3 loop spans 12 amino acids. The CDR3 DNA is TGTGCCAGCAGCGGAAGAATTCGCGAGCAGTACTTC. Protein product: CASSGRIREQYF.

This clonotype was seen a few times. Sequence at one end of the junction differs from germline and may be a read error. The chain employs TRBV6-6 and TRBJ1-1, with a possible D match to TRBD1 (6 bases). Germline lookup yields CDR1 MNHNY and CDR2 SVGAGI (reference sequence). This CDR3 is built from 15 residues. The CDR3 DNA is TGTGCCAGCAGTTATCGAACAGGGACGAACGCTGAAGCTTTCTTT. Protein: CASSYRTGTNAEAFF.

The chain has TRBV12-3 or TRBV12-4 and TRBJ1-2; the D is unclear. The CDR3 is 13 amino acids. The ends were cut back, 3 bases at V and 7 bases at J, with 12 bases in the middle. The CDR3 bases are TGTGCCAGCAGTTTGGCCACAGTGGGTGGCTACACCTTC. Translated: CASSLATVGGYTF.

In its sample, this clonotype was seen many times. The chain uses TRBV7-2 and TRBJ2-7, with TRBD2 identical over 11 bases. Germline assignment: CDR1 SGHTA and CDR2 FQGNSA. This CDR3 is built from 15 residues. The junction had 4 bases not matched to a gene; V was cut back by 5 bases and J by 1 base. The CDR3 sequence is CASSEGLADSYEQYF. The DNA for the CDR3 is TGTGCCAGCAGCGAGGGACTAGCGGATTCCTACGAGCAGTACTTC.

V usage is TRBV5-1 and J usage is TRBJ2-1; TRBD2 matches 8 bases. The germline V gene encodes CDR1 SGHRS and CDR2 YFSETQ. After removal of 4 bases from V and 3 bases from J, the junction contained 9 bases not matched to a gene. This CDR3 has 16 amino acids. The CDR3 DNA is TGCGCCAGCAGCGTGGTGTCCGGGAGGGGCTACAATGAGCAGTTCTTC. Protein sequence: CASSVVSGRGYNEQFF.

This clonotype was detected once. The chain is built from TRBV7-3 and TRBJ2-3; D possibly corresponds to TRBD2 (5 bases). This CDR3 comprises 14 residues. Germline CDR1 is SGHTA and CDR2 is FQGTGA. V was clipped by 5 bases and J by 1 base, with 10 bases between them. CDR3 region: CASSQSGRTDTQYF. In DNA, the CDR3 is TGTGCCAGCAGCCAGAGCGGTCGCACAGATACGCAGTATTTT.

This clonotype was observed many times. The chain is built from TRBV27 and TRBJ2-5; TRBD1 aligns across 11 bases. Looked up from germline, CDR1 is MNHEY and CDR2 is SMNVEV (reference sequence). This CDR3 spans 15 amino acids. Unmatched junction bases numbered 7, after V lost 5 bases and J lost 5 bases. The CDR3 coding sequence is TGTGCCAGCAGTACCGGACAGGGGGCAAGGGAGACCCAGTACTTC. This gives the protein CASSTGQGARETQYF.

This rearrangement joins TRBV7-2 to TRBJ2-7, with TRBD2 identical over 12 bases. With 4 bases clipped from V and 0 bases from J, the junction kept 7 bases outside the gene matches. This CDR3 has 17 amino acids. The V gene's germline CDR1 is SGHTA and CDR2 FQGNSA. The CDR3 protein is CASSSVGLAGNSYEQYF. The DNA for the CDR3 is TGTGCCAGCAGCTCTGTGGGACTAGCGGGCAACTCCTACGAGCAGTACTTC. The full variable domain, its missing parts supplied by reference TRBV7-2 and TRBJ2-7, is GAGVSQSPSNKVTEKGKDVELRCDPISGHTALYWYRQSLGQGLEFLIYFQGNSAPDKSGLPSDRFSAERTGGSVSTLTIQRTQQEDSAVYLCASSSVGLAGNSYEQYFGPGTRLTVT.

The chain has TRBV28 and TRBJ1-5; no firm D call. V was pared by 2 bases and J by 2 bases, with 10 bases between. Per germline, CDR1 MDHEN and CDR2 SYDVKM. The CDR3 runs to 15 residues. The CDR3 DNA reads TGTGCCAGCAGTTTAAGGGCATTAGGCAATCAGCCCCAGCATTTT. Its translation is CASSLRALGNQPQHF.

The chain employs TRBV27 and TRBJ2-5, with TRBD1 identical over 12 bases. V shed 6 bases, J shed 6 bases, and the junction held 5 bases outside the gene matches. Looked up from germline, CDR1 is MNHEY and CDR2 is SMNVEV (reference sequence). The CDR3 length is 14 residues. CDR3 region: CASRGQGALKTQYF. DNA for the CDR3: TGTGCCAGCAGGGGACAGGGGGCCTTAAAGACCCAGTACTTC.

CDR3 DNA: TGTGCCATCAGTGCCGGGCCGAGCACAGATACGCAGTATTTT. This gives the protein CAISAGPSTDTQYF. The rearrangement links TRBV10-3 to TRBJ2-3; D is ambiguous. V shed 4 bases and J shed 0 bases, with 8 bases lying between them. Germline values: CDR1 ENHRY, CDR2 SYGVKD. The length of the CDR3 is 14 residues.

This clonotype was observed a few times. The gene calls are TRBV9 and TRBJ2-5; D is unresolved. Germline loops: CDR1 SGDLS, CDR2 YYNGEE. Trimming stripped 4 bases from V and 5 bases from J, with 12 bases between. This CDR3 is 13 amino acids long. CDR3 in DNA: TGTGCCAGCAGCCGGACCGACGGGGAGACCCAGTACTTC. Amino acid sequence: CASSRTDGETQYF.

The chain uses TRBV7-6 and TRBJ2-7, with D possibly TRBD2 on 5 matching bases. Between the trimmed V and J ends, which lost 2 bases and 0 bases, there was a span of 14 bases. The CDR3 extends over 16 amino acids. Germline values: CDR1 SGHVS, CDR2 FNYEAQ. CDR3 in amino acids: CASSLLPSPSSYEQYF. As DNA, the CDR3 is TGTGCCAGCAGCTTATTGCCTAGCCCTAGCTCCTACGAGCAGTACTTC.

The sample holds a few counts of this clonotype. The gene calls are TRBV10-3 and TRBJ2-1, with D perhaps TRBD1 (5 bases). The CDR3 is 15 amino acids. The germline gives CDR1 ENHRY, CDR2 SYGVKD. Trimming shortened V by 2 bases and J by 10 bases, and 18 bases separated the two germline ends. The CDR3 protein is CAISEVDVGHREQFF. CDR3 in DNA: TGTGCCATCAGTGAGGTGGACGTGGGCCACAGGGAGCAGTTCTTC.

In this sample, this clonotype turned up a few times. A read error may be the cause here, since a much bigger clone is one base away. The chain links TRBV7-9 to TRBJ1-2; D remains unclear. This CDR3 contains 13 residues. Germline-derived CDR1 and CDR2 are SEHNR and FQNEAQ (reference sequence). Trimming removed 5 bases at V and 8 bases at J, with 15 bases between. This chain's CDR3 is CASSVEGLYGYTF. CDR3 DNA: TGTGCCAGCAGCGTAGAAGGGTTGTACGGCTACACCTTC.

This clonotype appeared a few times. V and J are TRBV5-6 and TRBJ1-1; the D gene is possibly TRBD1 (6 bases). CDR3 length: 14 amino acids. CDR1 SGHDT and CDR2 YYEEEE come from the germline V gene. The ends were cut back, 4 bases at V and 1 base at J, with 11 bases in the middle. CDR3 in amino acids: CASSVGHSNTEAFF. DNA of the CDR3: TGTGCCAGCAGCGTGGGACACTCGAACACTGAAGCTTTCTTT.

The chain employs TRBV5-1 and TRBJ2-6, with TRBD1 matching 7 bases. J lost 0 bases, V lost 2 bases, and 8 bases had no gene match. This CDR3 is built from 18 residues. Germline values: CDR1 SGHRS, CDR2 YFSETQ. CDR3 nucleotides: TGCGCCAGCAGCTTCTCCGGGACAGCTCTCTCTGGGGCCAACGTCCTGACTTTC. Translation gives CASSFSGTALSGANVLTF.

This chain joins TRBV7-2 and TRBJ2-1, with TRBD2 matching over 10 bases. In germline, CDR1 is SGHTA, CDR2 FQGNSA. CDR3 length: 18 residues. V shed 2 bases and J 4 bases; nucleotides not matched to a gene: 11. The CDR3 DNA follows: TGTGCCAGCAGCTTATCTAGCGGGAGTGGTAGGGCTTACAATGAGCAGTTCTTC. It translates to CASSLSSGSGRAYNEQFF. Based on the CDR3 plus reference TRBV7-2 and TRBJ2-1, the full variable domain is GAGVSQSPSNKVTEKGKDVELRCDPISGHTALYWYRQSLGQGLEFLIYFQGNSAPDKSGLPSDRFSAERTGGSVSTLTIQRTQQEDSAVYLCASSLSSGSGRAYNEQFFGPGTRLTVL.